This TCR beta chain was identified in a study of siplizumab effects on memory and regulatory T cells (dated by TCRdb to the late 2010s). For the wider study: The effect of the anti-CD2 antibody siplizumab on alloreactive T-cell subsets was examined in allogeneic mixed lymphocyte reactions constructed from human PBMCs.

Study-level results and caveats: Unstimulated naive T cells appeared more diverse than memory T cells, and naive cells seemed to contribute substantially to the alloresponse. Among mappable alloreactive CD4+ clones, an average Treg-derived fraction of roughly 71% was observed with siplizumab, compared with roughly 27% in control reactions. Siplizumab significantly lowered the cumulative frequency of alloreactive sequences that could be traced to unstimulated CD4+ memory T cells. About 80-97% of proliferating CD4+ or CD8+ clones could not be given a naive or memory phenotype. Whether proliferating Tregs from siplizumab cultures were suppressive was not functionally confirmed. Sequences below about 10^-5 frequency were poorly captured, so only a minor fraction of alloreactive clones could be mapped to unstimulated subsets.

Libraries came from the immunoSEQ multiplex PCR assay. Roughly 10^5 TCR templates per sample were assayed on the deep sequencing platform. Genomic DNA extracted from sorted T cells was used for TCRbeta CDR3 sequencing. The study's processing was this. The R programming language was used for the clonal analysis of the TCRbeta CDR3 data. Alloreactive CD4+ and CD8+ clones were defined by comparing unstimulated samples with post-reaction CFSE-low samples. Regulatory or non-regulatory origin was assigned to alloreactive CD4+ clones by matching of sequences to sorted unstimulated Treg and non-Treg repertoires. This immuneACCESS table, as held by TCRdb, lists in-frame sequences with V and J called but not all clones. Of the missing ones, under half trace to an unresolved V gene in checked studies; the others have no known cause. The DNA gave D and trimming, while V, J and clone size come from that table. The sample has under 140,000 clones on record, roughly 92% of them singletons. The top ten clonotypes cover approximately 1.3% of the sample.

Concerning this clone itself: The antigen it binds to is not known. No per-base quality is available; no much larger clone lies one base away.

There are 15 amino acids in the CDR3, from cysteine to phenylalanine inclusive. The retained sequence is limited to the CDR3, 45 bases, with the frame set at the first base. Via the germline V gene, CDR1 is SGHVS and CDR2 FNYEAQ. V is reduced by 6 bases and J by 4 bases, leaving a spacing of 13 bases between them. Sorted unstimulated T cells and proliferating T cells recovered from mixed lymphocyte reactions were subjected to TCRbeta CDR3 sequencing. Fresh whole blood from nine to ten HLA-typed healthy donors was used as the source from which PBMCs were isolated. The chain is encoded by TRBV7-6 joined to TRBJ1-6; a confident D gene designation cannot be given. Material: CD4+ T cells sorted from blood. The clonotype comes from a human donor in good health. Here the CDR3 is given as CASRDGRRYNSPLHF. The DNA sequence follows: TGTGCCAGCAGGGACGGACGGAGATATAATTCACCCCTCCACTTT.